These 32 T cell receptor beta chains share one sample of origin, sequenced in a study of blood T cell repertoires in COVID-19. Assay: immunoSEQ multiplex PCR; the TCRdb copy retains only in-frame clones and omits some. Here the sample spans about 250,000 clones, more than 70% being singletons. Sequences were obtained from peripheral blood. Every receptor here comes from an elderly woman with COVID-19, enrolled during active disease.

The chain is built from TRBV10-3 and TRBJ2-2; 8 nucleotides match TRBD2. J was trimmed by 0 bases and V by 9 bases; bases with no gene match: 6. This CDR3 region has 15 residues. Germline V CDR1 and CDR2: ENHRY, SYGVKD. The CDR3 sequence: CAIGRGVSNTGELFF. The DNA for the CDR3 is TGTGCCATAGGGCGGGGGGTCTCGAACACCGGGGAGCTGTTTTTT.

The chain employs TRBV6-1 and TRBJ2-7; D might be TRBD1 (6 bases). Trimming removed 5 bases at V and 3 bases at J, with 20 bases between. The CDR3 loop spans 16 amino acids. CDR1 is MNHNS and CDR2 is SASEGT in the germline V gene. The CDR3 bases are TGTGCCAGCAGTAAAGGACAGACCCTCTTAAACTACGAGCAGTACTTC. It specifies CASSKGQTLLNYEQYF.

This clone came up once. V is TRBV21-1 and J is TRBJ1-6; the table calls TRBD1, which could not be checked here. TRBV21-1 is termed a pseudogene. CDR3 length: 20 residues. The CDR3 region is CASSKAGQGTSSSYNSPLHF. The CDR3 DNA reads TGTGCCAGCAGCAAAGCGGGGCAGGGAACCTCGAGCTCCTATAATTCACCCCTCCACTTT.

The V gene is TRBV5-1, the J gene TRBJ2-3; the D gene is possibly TRBD2 (6 bases). Between the trimmed V and J ends, which lost 4 bases and 2 bases, there was a span of 14 bases. The CDR3 has 15 amino acids. Germline V gene lookup returns CDR1 SGHRS and CDR2 YFSETQ. CDR3 bases: TGCGCCAGCAGCCCGGGAGTACTTTTCACAGATACGCAGTATTTT. This translates into CASSPGVLFTDTQYF.

J is TRBJ1-5 and V is TRBV6-5; maybe TRBD1 (6 bases). There are 14 residues in the CDR3. CDR1 is MNHEY and CDR2 is SVGAGI in the germline V gene. Trimming shortened V by 6 bases and J by 7 bases, and 16 bases separated the two germline ends. Here the CDR3 reads CASRPGGAEQPQHF. The DNA for the CDR3 is TGTGCCAGCAGGCCTGGGGGGGCCGAACAGCCCCAGCATTTT.

This chain joins TRBV5-5 and TRBJ2-5; no reliable D call. Germline V lookup: CDR1 SGHKS, CDR2 YYEKEE (reference sequence). This CDR3 is 15 amino acids long. The V end lost 0 bases, the J end lost 1 base, and 10 bases lay between the germline ends. The chain's CDR3 is CASSLGSGTQETQYF. DNA of the CDR3: TGTGCCAGCAGCTTGGGTTCCGGTACCCAAGAGACCCAGTACTTC.

This clone was observed a single time. This sequence joins TRBV4-3 and TRBJ1-4, with 7 bases lining up with TRBD1. The CDR3 runs 15 residues. Germline CDR1 and CDR2: LGHNA and YSLEER. V dropped 4 bases and J dropped 8; count of bases not matched to a gene: 10. The CDR3 coding sequence is TGCGCCAGCAGCCTCAATAGGGGGCCAGGGGAAAAACTGTTTTTT. Encoded protein: CASSLNRGPGEKLFF.

This chain links TRBV5-4 with TRBJ2-3; 10 bases align to TRBD2. Germline values: CDR1 SGHNT, CDR2 YYREEE (reference sequence). V lost 2 bases to trimming and J lost 1 base; unmatched junction nucleotides: 1. The CDR3 sequence is 15 residues long. In nucleotides, the CDR3 is TGTGCCAGCAGCTTAGGACTAGCGGGCACAGATACGCAGTATTTT. It codes for CASSLGLAGTDTQYF.

This clone was seen a single time. The chain carries TRBV28 and TRBJ1-2; D call uncertain. CDR1 MDHEN and CDR2 SYDVKM come from the germline V gene. This CDR3 contains 14 residues. V lost 2 bases to trimming and J lost 2 bases, with 9 bases between them. The CDR3 DNA reads as TGTGCCAGCAGTTTAAGTGGCGGGAACTATGGCTACACCTTC. Translated, it gives CASSLSGGNYGYTF.

V gene TRBV30 combines with J gene TRBJ1-5; 9 bases are shared with TRBD1. Looked up from germline, CDR1 is GTSNPN and CDR2 is SVGIG (reference sequence). Trimming at V came to 6 bases and at J to 7 bases, leaving 7 bases not matched to a gene. The CDR3 sequence is 13 residues long. CDR3 loop: CACGGTGHQPQHF. In DNA form, the CDR3 reads TGTGCCTGTGGTGGGACAGGGCACCAGCCCCAGCATTTT.

The J gene is TRBJ2-7, the V gene TRBV6-4; 9 bases align to TRBD1. The CDR3 totals 14 residues. The V and J ends lost 11 bases and 12 bases, in that order; junction bases with no gene match: 20. The germline CDR1 and CDR2 sequences are MRHNA and SNTAGT. DNA for the CDR3: TGTGCCTCACACGGGACAGGGTTTGTCCGGGGGCTGTACTTC. Translating gives CASHGTGFVRGLYF.

This chain joins TRBV6-5 and TRBJ1-2; possible D gene TRBD1, 6 bases. This CDR3 contains 14 residues. Germline CDR1 MNHEY, CDR2 SVGAGI. The V end lost 10 bases, the J end lost 8 bases, and 23 bases lay between the germline ends. CDR3 residues: CATNNKVGGGGYTF. The DNA of the CDR3 is TGTGCCACCAACAATAAGGTTGGGGGCGGGGGCTACACCTTC.

This chain joins TRBV19 and TRBJ1-5, with a possible D match to TRBD1 (6 bases). The V end was cut by 3 bases, the J end by 4 bases, with 16 bases between. The germline gives CDR1 LNHDA, CDR2 SQIVND (reference sequence). The CDR3 extends over 16 amino acids. CDR3 sequence reads: CASSMSWGQGNQPQHF. The CDR3 DNA is TGTGCCAGTAGTATGTCTTGGGGGCAGGGAAATCAGCCCCAGCATTTT.

In this sample, this clone turned up once. This chain links TRBV28 with TRBJ1-2, with 9 bases that match TRBD1. V was clipped by 4 bases and J by 0 bases; unmatched bases: 3. This CDR3 is built from 15 residues. CDR1 is MDHEN and CDR2 is SYDVKM in the germline V gene. Written as DNA, the CDR3 is TGTGCCAGCAGTTCCAGACAGGGGGCTAACTATGGCTACACCTTC. The encoded protein is CASSSRQGANYGYTF.

The J gene is TRBJ2-1, the V gene TRBV5-1; D is possibly TRBD2 (5 bases). V was clipped by 4 bases and J by 10 bases, with 15 bases between them. CDR3 length equals 13 residues. The germline V gene encodes CDR1 SGHRS and CDR2 YFSETQ. This CDR3 is CASSTALVREQFF. The CDR3 nucleotides read TGCGCCAGCAGCACTGCACTAGTCCGAGAGCAGTTCTTC.

J is TRBJ1-2 and V is TRBV19, with TRBD1 matching over 9 bases. The CDR3 spans 14 residues. V shed 5 bases and J 6 bases; nucleotides not matched to a gene: 7. Germline CDR1 LNHDA, CDR2 SQIVND (reference sequence). The CDR3 bases are TGTGCCAGTAGTTTGAACAGGGGGCGAGATGGCTACACCTTC. Translated, it gives CASSLNRGRDGYTF.

This clone was seen a handful of times. The chain couples TRBV28 to TRBJ1-5, with 7 bases that match TRBD1. The V gene's germline CDR1 is MDHEN and CDR2 SYDVKM. V was clipped by 8 bases and J by 1 base; unmatched bases: 8. The CDR3 is 15 amino acids. The CDR3 region has the DNA TGTGCCAGCGGAGACAGGGCTCTAAGCAATCAGCCCCAGCATTTT. Amino acids: CASGDRALSNQPQHF.

This chain joins TRBV30 and TRBJ1-2; 8 nucleotides align to TRBD1. V lost 3 bases and J lost 4; bases outside the gene matches: 1. The CDR3 spans 12 residues. The germline gives CDR1 GTSNPN, CDR2 SVGIG (reference sequence). CDR3 sequence reads: CAWRQGGYGYTF. CDR3 nucleotide sequence: TGTGCCTGGAGACAGGGGGGCTATGGCTACACCTTC.

The chain links TRBV5-6 to TRBJ1-2, with D perhaps matching TRBD1 (5 bases). Germline CDR1 is SGHDT and CDR2 is YYEEEE. CDR3 size: 16 residues. Trimming took off 4 bases at V and 4 bases at J, with 20 bases between the two ends. CDR3 sequence (DNA): TGTGCCAGCAGCCAGAGACAAGGGCTTAGGGGCTATGGCTACACCTTC. Translation gives CASSQRQGLRGYGYTF.

The J gene is TRBJ2-5, the V gene TRBV5-4; 8 bases align to TRBD2. Germline lookup yields CDR1 SGHNT and CDR2 YYREEE (reference sequence). The V segment lost 4 bases and the J segment 5 bases; nucleotides outside the gene matches: 13. The CDR3 loop spans 16 amino acids. This CDR3 reads CASSVNGGAVIETQYF. The CDR3 nucleotides are TGTGCCAGCAGCGTAAACGGGGGGGCCGTAATTGAGACCCAGTACTTC.

Only one count was recorded for this clone. The genes are TRBV5-1 and TRBJ2-3, with TRBD2 matching 13 bases. This CDR3 comprises 19 residues. Germline CDR1 SGHRS, CDR2 YFSETQ. V shed 3 bases, J shed 0 bases, and the junction held 10 bases outside the gene matches. The CDR3 nucleotides are TGCGCCAGCAGCTCGCCCACTAGCGGGGGGGCTTGGAGCACAGATACGCAGTATTTT. It translates to CASSSPTSGGAWSTDTQYF.

CDR3 in amino acids: CASSQYLASTSYEQYF. The CDR3 coding sequence is TGCGCCAGCAGCCAGTACTTGGCTAGCACTTCCTACGAGCAGTACTTC. J is TRBJ2-7 and V is TRBV4-3, with D possibly matching TRBD2 (5 bases). The CDR3 length is 16 residues. Between the trimmed V and J ends, which lost 3 bases and 1 base, there was a span of 16 bases. The germline V gene has CDR1 LGHNA and CDR2 YSLEER.

The J gene is TRBJ1-6, the V gene TRBV7-9; D is possibly TRBD1 (5 bases). CDR1 SEHNR and CDR2 FQNEAQ come from the germline V gene (reference sequence). Trimming took off 3 bases at V and 9 bases at J, with 12 bases between the two ends. This CDR3 is built from 14 residues. DNA for the CDR3: TGTGCCAGCAGCTTGGCAGGGATAACTTCACCCCTCCACTTT. Encoded protein: CASSLAGITSPLHF.

The V and J genes are TRBV7-8 and TRBJ2-2; 9 positions match TRBD2. Germline CDR1 reads SGHVS; CDR2 reads FQNEAQ. Unmatched junction bases numbered 10, after V lost 5 bases and J lost 0 bases. The CDR3 has 18 amino acids. The CDR3 sequence is CASSGGVSGSANTGELFF. CDR3 nucleotides: TGTGCCAGCAGCGGGGGGGTTAGCGGGAGCGCGAACACCGGGGAGCTGTTTTTT.

V usage is TRBV6-6 and J usage is TRBJ1-2; 7 bases map to TRBD1. With 2 bases clipped from V and 0 bases from J, the junction kept 3 bases outside the gene matches. The CDR3 totals 15 residues. CDR1 and CDR2 from the germline V gene are MNHNY and SVGAGI (reference sequence). CDR3 sequence (DNA): TGTGCCAGCAGTTACGCAGGGGGAGCTAACTATGGCTACACCTTC. Translation gives CASSYAGGANYGYTF.

This chain joins TRBV2 and TRBJ1-5, with TRBD1 identical over 7 bases. The CDR3 loop spans 15 amino acids. J was trimmed by 3 bases and V by 6 bases; bases with no gene match: 8. Germline V gives CDR1 SNHLY, CDR2 FYNNEI. This CDR3 is CASRPGTAPNQPQHF. CDR3 nucleotide sequence: TGTGCCAGCAGGCCCGGGACAGCTCCCAATCAGCCCCAGCATTTT. Using reference TRBV2 and TRBJ1-5 for the parts outside the CDR3, the full variable domain is EPEVTQTPSHQVTQMGQEVILRCVPISNHLYFYWYRQILGQKVEFLVSFYNNEISEKSEIFDDQFSVERPDGSNFTLKIRSTKLEDSAMYFCASRPGTAPNQPQHFGDGTRLSIL.

The J gene is TRBJ1-2, the V gene TRBV6-5, with unresolved D. Per the germline V gene, CDR1 is MNHEY and CDR2 is SVGAGI. The CDR3 totals 14 residues. The V end lost 0 bases, the J end lost 4 bases, and 9 bases lay between the germline ends. The CDR3 region is CASSYSRRGYGYTF. For the CDR3, the DNA is TGTGCCAGCAGTTACTCGAGAAGAGGCTATGGCTACACCTTC.

This chain joins TRBV24-1 and TRBJ2-3, with TRBD1 matching over 9 bases. V gave up 5 bases and J gave up 4 bases; unmatched junction bases: 12. The length of the CDR3 is 17 residues. Per germline, CDR1 KGHDR and CDR2 SFDVKD. CDR3 bases: TGTGCCACCAGTGGTAGACCGGGACAGGGAGAACCAGATACGCAGTATTTT. Its protein is CATSGRPGQGEPDTQYF.

This clone was detected a few times. This chain links TRBV7-2 with TRBJ1-5, with 7 bases lining up with TRBD1. The trim removed 5 bases at V and 4 bases at J, leaving 11 bases unmatched. The germline gives CDR1 SGHTA, CDR2 FQGNSA. This CDR3 comprises 16 residues. Here the CDR3 DNA reads TGTGCCAGCAGCAAAGGTCGGGACAGCATTAATCAGCCCCAGCATTTT. Amino acids: CASSKGRDSINQPQHF.

V and J are TRBV9 and TRBJ1-5, with D maybe TRBD1 (5 bases). V was cut by 4 bases and J by 4 bases, with 15 bases left in between. This CDR3 region has 15 residues. Germline CDR1 and CDR2: SGDLS and YYNGEE. The CDR3 sequence: CASSKTDSKNQPQHF. The CDR3 coding sequence is TGTGCCAGCAGCAAGACCGACAGCAAGAATCAGCCCCAGCATTTT.

A word on this clone: Other DNA sequences from this sample encode an identical CDR3 as well. The chain carries TRBV7-2 and TRBJ1-2, with D possibly matching TRBD1 (6 bases). Trimming removed 3 bases from V and 1 base from J, with 12 bases in between. Germline V gives CDR1 SGHTA, CDR2 FQGNSA. The CDR3 is 15 amino acids. DNA for the CDR3: TGTGCCAGCAGCTTGGGGGCAGGCGGTAACTATGGCTACACCTTC. Translated: CASSLGAGGNYGYTF.

The chain recombines TRBV19 with TRBJ2-5, with 12 bases matching TRBD1. V gave up 5 bases and J gave up 5 bases; unmatched junction bases: 9. The CDR3 contains 16 residues. Germline loops: CDR1 LNHDA, CDR2 SQIVND (reference sequence). The CDR3 is CASSVTTGTGGETQYF. In DNA, the CDR3 is TGTGCCAGTAGTGTGACCACCGGGACAGGGGGCGAGACCCAGTACTTC.